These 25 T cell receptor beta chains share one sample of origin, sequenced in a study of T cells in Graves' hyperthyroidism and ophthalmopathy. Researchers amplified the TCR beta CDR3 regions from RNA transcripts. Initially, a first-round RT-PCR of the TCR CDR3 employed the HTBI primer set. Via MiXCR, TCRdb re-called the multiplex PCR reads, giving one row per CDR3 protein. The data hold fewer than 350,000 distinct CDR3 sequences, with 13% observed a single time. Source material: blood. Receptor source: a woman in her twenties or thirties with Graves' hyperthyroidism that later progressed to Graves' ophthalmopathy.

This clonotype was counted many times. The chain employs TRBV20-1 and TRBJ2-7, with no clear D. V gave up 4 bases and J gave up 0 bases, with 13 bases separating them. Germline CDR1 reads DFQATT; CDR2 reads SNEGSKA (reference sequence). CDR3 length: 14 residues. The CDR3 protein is CSATDPVGSYEQYF. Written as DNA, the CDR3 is TGCAGTGCTACGGACCCCGTCGGCTCCTACGAGCAGTACTTC.

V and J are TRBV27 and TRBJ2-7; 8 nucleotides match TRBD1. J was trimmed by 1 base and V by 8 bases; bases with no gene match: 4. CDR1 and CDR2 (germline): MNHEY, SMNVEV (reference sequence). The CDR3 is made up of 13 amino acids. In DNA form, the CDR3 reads TGTGCCAGCGGGGACAGGATGTCCTACGAGCAGTACTTC. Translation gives CASGDRMSYEQYF.

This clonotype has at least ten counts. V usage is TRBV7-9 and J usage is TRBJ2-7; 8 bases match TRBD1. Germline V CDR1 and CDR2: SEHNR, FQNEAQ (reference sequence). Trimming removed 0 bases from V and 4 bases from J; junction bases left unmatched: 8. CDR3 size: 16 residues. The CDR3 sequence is CASSLAAWTGTYEQYF. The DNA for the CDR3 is TGTGCCAGCAGCTTAGCTGCATGGACAGGGACATACGAGCAGTACTTC.

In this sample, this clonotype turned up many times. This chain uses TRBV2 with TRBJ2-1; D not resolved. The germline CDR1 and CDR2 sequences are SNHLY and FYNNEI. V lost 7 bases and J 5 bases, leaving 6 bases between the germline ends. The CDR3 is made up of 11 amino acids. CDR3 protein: CASNLNNEQFF. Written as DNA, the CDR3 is TGTGCCAGCAACCTGAACAATGAGCAGTTCTTC.

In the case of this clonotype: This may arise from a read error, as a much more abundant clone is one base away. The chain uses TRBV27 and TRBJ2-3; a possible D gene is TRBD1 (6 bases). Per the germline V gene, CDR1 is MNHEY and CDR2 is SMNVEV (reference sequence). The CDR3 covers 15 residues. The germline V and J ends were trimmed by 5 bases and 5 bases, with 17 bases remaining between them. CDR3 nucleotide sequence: TGTGCCAGCAGTCGAGGGACACTCATGGGAGATACGCAGTATTTT. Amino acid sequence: CASSRGTLMGDTQYF.

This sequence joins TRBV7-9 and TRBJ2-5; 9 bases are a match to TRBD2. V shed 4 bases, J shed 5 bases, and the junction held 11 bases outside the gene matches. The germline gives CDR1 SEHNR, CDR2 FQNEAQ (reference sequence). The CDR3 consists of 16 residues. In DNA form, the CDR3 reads TGTGCCAGCAGCTCACCCCGGCGGGGGGGTTGGGAGACCCAGTACTTC. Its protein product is CASSSPRRGGWETQYF.

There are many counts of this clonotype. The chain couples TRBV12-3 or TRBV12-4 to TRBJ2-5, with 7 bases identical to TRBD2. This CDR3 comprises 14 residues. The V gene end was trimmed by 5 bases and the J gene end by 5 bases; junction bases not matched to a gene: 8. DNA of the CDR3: TGTGCCAGCAGTCGACGCAGCGGGACTGAGACCCAGTACTTC. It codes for CASSRRSGTETQYF.

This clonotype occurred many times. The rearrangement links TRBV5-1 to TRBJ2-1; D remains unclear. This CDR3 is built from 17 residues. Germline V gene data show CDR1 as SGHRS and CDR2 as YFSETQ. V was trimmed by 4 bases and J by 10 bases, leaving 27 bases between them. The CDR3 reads CASSPASSLAPSGEQFF. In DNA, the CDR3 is TGCGCCAGCAGCCCCGCGTCCTCCTTAGCTCCGTCCGGGGAGCAGTTCTTC.

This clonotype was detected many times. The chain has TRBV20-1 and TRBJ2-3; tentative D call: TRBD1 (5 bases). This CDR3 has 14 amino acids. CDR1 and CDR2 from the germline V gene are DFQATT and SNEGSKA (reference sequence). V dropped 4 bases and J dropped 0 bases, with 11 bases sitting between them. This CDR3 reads CSATRQTSTDTQYF. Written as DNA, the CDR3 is TGCAGTGCTACTAGACAGACTAGCACAGATACGCAGTATTTT.

The CDR3 nucleotides read TGCGCCAGCAGCTTGGCCCCCGGGACAGGGATCAATGAGCAGTTCTTC. Protein product: CASSLAPGTGINEQFF. The chain carries TRBV5-1 and TRBJ2-1, with 9 bases matching TRBD1. CDR3 length equals 16 residues. After removal of 0 bases from V and 6 bases from J, the junction contained 7 bases not matched to a gene. Germline V gene lookup returns CDR1 SGHRS and CDR2 YFSETQ.

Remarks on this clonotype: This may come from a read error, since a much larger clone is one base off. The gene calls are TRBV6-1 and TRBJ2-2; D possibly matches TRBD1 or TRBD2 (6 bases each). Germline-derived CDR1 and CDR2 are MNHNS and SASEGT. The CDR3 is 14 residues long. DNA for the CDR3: TGTGCCAGCAGGGAGGGAAGGACATTGGGGGCGCTGTTTTTT. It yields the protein CASREGRTLGALFF.

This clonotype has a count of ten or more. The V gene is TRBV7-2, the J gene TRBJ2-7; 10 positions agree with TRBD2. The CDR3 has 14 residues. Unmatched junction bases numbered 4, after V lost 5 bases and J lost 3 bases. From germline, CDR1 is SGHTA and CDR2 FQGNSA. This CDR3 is CASSPGLADYEQYF. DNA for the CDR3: TGTGCCAGCAGCCCCGGACTAGCGGACTACGAGCAGTACTTC.

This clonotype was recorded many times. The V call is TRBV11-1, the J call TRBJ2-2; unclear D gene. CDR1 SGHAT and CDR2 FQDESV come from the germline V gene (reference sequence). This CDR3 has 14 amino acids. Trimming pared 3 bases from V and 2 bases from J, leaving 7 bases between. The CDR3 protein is CASSFGPNTGELFF. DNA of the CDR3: TGTGCCAGCAGCTTCGGGCCTAACACCGGGGAGCTGTTTTTT.

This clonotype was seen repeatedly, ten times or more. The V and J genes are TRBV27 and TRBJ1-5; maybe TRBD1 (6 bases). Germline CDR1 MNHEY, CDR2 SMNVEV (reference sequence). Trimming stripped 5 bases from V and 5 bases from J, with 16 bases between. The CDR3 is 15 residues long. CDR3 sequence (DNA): TGTGCCAGCAGTGACCCTCTAGGGGGGCATCAGCCCCAGCATTTT. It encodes CASSDPLGGHQPQHF.

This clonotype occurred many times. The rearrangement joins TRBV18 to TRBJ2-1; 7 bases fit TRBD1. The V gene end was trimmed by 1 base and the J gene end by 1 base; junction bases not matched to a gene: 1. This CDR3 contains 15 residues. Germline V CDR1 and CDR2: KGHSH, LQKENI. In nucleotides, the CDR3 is TGTGCCAGCTCACCACAGACAGGGTCCTACAATGAGCAGTTCTTC. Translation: CASSPQTGSYNEQFF. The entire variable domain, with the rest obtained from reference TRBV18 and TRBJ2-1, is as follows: NAGVMQNPRHLVRRRGQEARLRCSPMKGHSHVYWYRQLPEEGLKFMVYLQKENIIDESGMPKERFSAEFPKEGPSILRIQQVVRGDSAAYFCASSPQTGSYNEQFFGPGTRLTVL.

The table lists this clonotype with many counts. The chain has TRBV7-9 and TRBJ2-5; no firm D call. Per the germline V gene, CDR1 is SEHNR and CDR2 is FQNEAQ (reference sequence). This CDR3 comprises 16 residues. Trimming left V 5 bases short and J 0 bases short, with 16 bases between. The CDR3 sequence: CASSPNQALYQETQYF. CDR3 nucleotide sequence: TGTGCCAGCAGCCCGAATCAGGCCTTGTACCAAGAGACCCAGTACTTC.

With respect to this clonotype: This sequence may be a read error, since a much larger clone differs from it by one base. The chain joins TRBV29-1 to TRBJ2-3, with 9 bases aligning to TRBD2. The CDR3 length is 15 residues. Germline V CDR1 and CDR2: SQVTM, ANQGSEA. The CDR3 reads CSVGPGLASKDTQYF. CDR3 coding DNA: TGCAGCGTTGGCCCCGGACTAGCGAGCAAAGATACGCAGTATTTT.

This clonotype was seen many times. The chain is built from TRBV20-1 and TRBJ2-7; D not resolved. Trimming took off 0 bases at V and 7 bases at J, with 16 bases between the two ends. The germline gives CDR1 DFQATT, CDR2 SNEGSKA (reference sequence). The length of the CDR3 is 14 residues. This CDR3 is CSARDVKTLREQYF. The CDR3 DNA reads TGCAGTGCTAGAGACGTTAAGACGCTCAGGGAGCAGTACTTC.

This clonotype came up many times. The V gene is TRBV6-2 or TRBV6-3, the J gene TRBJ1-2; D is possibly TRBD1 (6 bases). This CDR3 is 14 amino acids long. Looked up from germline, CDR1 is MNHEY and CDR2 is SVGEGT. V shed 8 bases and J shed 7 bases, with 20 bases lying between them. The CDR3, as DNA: TGTGCCAGCCATGAACAGGGACCTGAGGCTGGCTACACCTTC. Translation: CASHEQGPEAGYTF.

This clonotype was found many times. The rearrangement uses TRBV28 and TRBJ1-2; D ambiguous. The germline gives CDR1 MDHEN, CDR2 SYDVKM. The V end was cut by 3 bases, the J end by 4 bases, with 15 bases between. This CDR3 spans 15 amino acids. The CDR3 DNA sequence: TGTGCCAGCAGTTTGATTCGCGGATCGGGCTATGGCTACACCTTC. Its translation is CASSLIRGSGYGYTF.

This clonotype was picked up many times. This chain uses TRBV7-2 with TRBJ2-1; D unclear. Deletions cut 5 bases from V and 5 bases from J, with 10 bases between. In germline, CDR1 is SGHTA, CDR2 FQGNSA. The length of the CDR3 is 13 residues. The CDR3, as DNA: TGTGCCAGCAGCCCCTCTGGCCACAATGAGCAGTTCTTC. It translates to CASSPSGHNEQFF.

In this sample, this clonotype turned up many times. As DNA, the CDR3 is TGTGCCAGTAGTATTGTGGACAGGAGGCATGGCTACACCTTC. Encoded protein: CASSIVDRRHGYTF. The rearrangement links TRBV19 to TRBJ1-2; the match to TRBD1 covers 7 bases. This CDR3 region has 14 residues. The trim removed 3 bases at V and 6 bases at J, leaving 7 bases unmatched. Germline V lookup: CDR1 LNHDA, CDR2 SQIVND (reference sequence). Using reference TRBV19 and TRBJ1-2 for the parts outside the CDR3, the full variable domain is DGGITQSPKYLFRKEGQNVTLSCEQNLNHDAMYWYRQDPGQGLRLIYYSQIVNDFQKGDIAEGYSVSREKKESFPLTVTSAQKNPTAFYLCASSIVDRRHGYTFGSGTRLTVV.

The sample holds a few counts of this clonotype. CDR3 bases: TGTGCCAGCAGCCCTGAAGGGCTTGGCGGGAGGGAATACGAGCAGTACTTC. Amino acid sequence: CASSPEGLGGREYEQYF. The genes are TRBV4-2 and TRBJ2-7; the match to TRBD2 covers 9 bases. Germline loops: CDR1 LGHNA, CDR2 YNFKEQ. The CDR3 is made up of 17 amino acids. The ends lost 4 bases at V and 4 bases at J; junction bases unmatched: 14.

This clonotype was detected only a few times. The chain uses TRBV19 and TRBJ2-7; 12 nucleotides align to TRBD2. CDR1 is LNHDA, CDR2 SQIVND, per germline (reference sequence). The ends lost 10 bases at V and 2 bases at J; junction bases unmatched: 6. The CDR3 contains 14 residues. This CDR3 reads CAKRTSGITYEQYF. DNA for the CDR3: TGTGCCAAAAGGACTAGCGGGATAACCTACGAGCAGTACTTC. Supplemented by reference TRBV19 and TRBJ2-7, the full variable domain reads DGGITQSPKYLFRKEGQNVTLSCEQNLNHDAMYWYRQDPGQGLRLIYYSQIVNDFQKGDIAEGYSVSREKKESFPLTVTSAQKNPTAFYLCAKRTSGITYEQYFGPGTRLTVT.

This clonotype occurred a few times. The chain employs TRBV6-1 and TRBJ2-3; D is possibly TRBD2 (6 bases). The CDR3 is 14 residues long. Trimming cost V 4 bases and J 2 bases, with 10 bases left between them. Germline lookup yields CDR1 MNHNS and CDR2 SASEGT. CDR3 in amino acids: CASSARLVTDTQYF. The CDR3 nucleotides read TGTGCCAGCAGTGCTCGACTAGTCACAGATACGCAGTATTTT.